Reported below is one TCR beta chain. Method: immunoSEQ multiplex PCR; TCRdb's copy keeps in-frame clones and lacks some. The repertoire holds about 250,000 clones, with 86% as singletons. This entry comes from a study of blood T cell repertoires in COVID-19. As for the study in general: Whether acute or convalescent, the COVID-19 samples came from the United States, Italy and Spain.

Seattle researchers signed up patients amid active infection and tracked them longitudinally. Germline V gene sequence: CDR1 SGDLS, CDR2 YYNGEE. The V and J ends lost 4 bases and 5 bases, in that order; junction bases with no gene match: 10. This CDR3 spans 15 amino acids. The chain links TRBV9 to TRBJ1-2; TRBD1 aligns across 8 bases. This receptor was identified in a woman of 80 years or more with COVID-19, enrolled during active disease. The sample comprised peripheral blood. In DNA form, the CDR3 reads TGTGCCAGCAGCTCCGGACAGGGCGCTTCGTATGGCTACACCTTC. Its protein product is CASSSGQGASYGYTF.